The rows below give T cell receptor beta chains drawn from one sample of a study of control samples from healthy donors and cancer patients. Sequenced by immunoSEQ multiplex PCR; TCRdb stores in-frame clones only, minus some. Among approximately 100,000 clones listed, about nine tenths were seen once. The material sequenced was blood. These receptor sequences come from a human donor in good health. The donor label of this sample is uncertain. The conserved cysteine and the conserved F or W are not part of the CDR3 here. The order of the fields is clone size, V gene, CDR3 protein. Clone size appears in some rows only: once, few, many, or a class for an expanded clone.

once	TRBV28	ASSLDTGSLAEQF
many	TRBV19	ASSPGQKNSPLH
-	TRBV28	ASSLSQGQY
-	TRBV5-1	ASSSTGDRGTDTQY
-	TRBV6-5	ASSYRQKNTEAF
-	TRBV5-8	ASSPQIRGNTGELF
-	TRBV5-1	ASSLVGEMEDTQY
-	TRBV11-2	ASNAAGAPGGELF
-	TRBV5-1	ASSRGTGEETQY
-	TRBV27	ASSPLGGRNEKLF
-	TRBV27	ASSLGVGYQDPGELF
-	TRBV18	ASRGLAGDGYT
-	TRBV2	ASRGQGRHTEAF
-	TRBV5-1	ASSFDSTNTGELF
-	TRBV11-2	ASSFGESRDGYT
-	TRBV3-1/TRBV3-2	ASSLGHSSNSEAF
-	TRBV15	ATLRDRLVNTEAF
-	TRBV30	AWNSVNTGELF
-	TRBV3-1/TRBV3-2	ASTPPGAPYNEQF
-	TRBV6-4	ASSDHSGGATDTQY
-	TRBV3-1/TRBV3-2	ASKYRAESTDTQY
-	TRBV19	ASAPTGPTYEQY
-	TRBV5-1	ASRGSGSNQPQH
-	TRBV28	AGLRTGGYNEQF
-	TRBV12-3/TRBV12-4	ASSQTGNQLF
-	TRBV7-3	ASSTDRGATEAF
-	TRBV18	ASSPLAGRSLNTEAF
-	TRBV11-2	ASSSQGAGVQNEQF
-	TRBV28	ASQYRLGSDTIY
-	TRBV27	ASSRGSRGATDTQY
-	TRBV5-1	ASSLGDSTGELF
-	TRBV12-3/TRBV12-4	ASSLTGKAF
-	TRBV2	ASSAQTSSTDTQY
-	TRBV12-3/TRBV12-4	ASSQGYRNEQF
-	TRBV7-9	ASSLEAGGAGTEAF
-	TRBV7-3	ASSSGQSTDTQY
-	TRBV12-5	ASGRTSGAPEETQY
-	TRBV14	ASSPHARSLPSYEQY
-	TRBV7-9	ASSALGFREQY
-	TRBV28	ASSFPQGSTDTQY
-	TRBV3-1/TRBV3-2	ASSQYRDQPQH
once	TRBV5-5	ASSARPTLFNQPQH
-	TRBV28	ASSLEDTQY
-	TRBV18	ASSPPTGASTEAF
-	TRBV9	ASSVGSSLNTGELF
-	TRBV14	ASSLRVNTEAF
-	TRBV9	ASSARLSGNTIY
-	TRBV7-8	ASSQVSEQY
-	TRBV27	ASSFAASYEQY
-	TRBV5-6	ASSLRNTGELF
-	TRBV20-1	SASFPGVGDTEAF
-	TRBV5-1	ASSLAYDRGGGYT
-	TRBV6-5	ASSLVGVLNTEAF
-	TRBV6-5	ATEWTLRGGTEAF
-	TRBV28	ASREQGTSGNTIY